This T cell receptor beta chain was captured by sequencing in a study of cytomegalovirus exposure and HLA in healthy donors. With 60 Vbeta and 13 Jbeta primers, the PCR was carried out. This table comes from immunoSEQ multiplex PCR, and its TCRdb copy is limited to in-frame clones, with some not included. The table records 150,000 to 200,000 clones, more than 65% of them present only once. Germline lookup yields CDR1 SGHTA and CDR2 FQGNSA. V was clipped by 0 bases and J by 3 bases, with 13 bases between them. This CDR3 is 16 amino acids long. Sequencing was carried out using PBMCs. The chain combines TRBV7-2 with TRBJ2-3; D possibly corresponds to TRBD1 (5 bases). This receptor was identified in a man between 18 and 29 years old in good health and CMV-seropositive. CDR3 nucleotide sequence: TGTGCCAGCAGCTTAGCAGGGGCTAGTAGGACAGATACGCAGTATTTT. Translating it yields CASSLAGASRTDTQYF.